This entry lists 26 T cell receptor beta chains sequenced from one sample in a study of blood T cell repertoires in COVID-19. The data were produced by immunoSEQ multiplex PCR, yet TCRdb's version contains in-frame clones alone and is incomplete. This repertoire shows 200,000 to 300,000 clones, around nine tenths found once; its top ten account for around 9.5%. The material sequenced was peripheral blood. Receptors were obtained from a middle-aged man who had recovered from COVID-19.

The chain carries TRBV18 and TRBJ2-1, with a tentative D call TRBD2 (5 bases). This CDR3 is 14 amino acids long. Trimming removed 6 bases from V and 0 bases from J, with 9 bases in between. Germline V gene lookup returns CDR1 KGHSH and CDR2 LQKENI. The CDR3 DNA reads TGTGCCAGCTCGAAGGGAGACTCCTACAATGAGCAGTTCTTC. Protein: CASSKGDSYNEQFF.

This clone was picked up a small number of times. This sequence joins TRBV6-4 and TRBJ1-5; 8 bases agree with TRBD1. The junction had 9 bases not matched to a gene; V was cut back by 1 base and J by 7 bases. Germline CDR1 is MRHNA and CDR2 is SNTAGT. The CDR3 spans 16 residues. This CDR3 is CASSDWTGSIEQPQHF. CDR3 DNA sequence: TGTGCCAGCAGTGACTGGACAGGGTCCATCGAGCAGCCCCAGCATTTT.

V gene TRBV7-7 combines with J gene TRBJ2-7; 8 nucleotides match TRBD1. The V and J ends lost 3 bases and 3 bases, in that order; junction bases with no gene match: 10. Germline assignment: CDR1 SSHAT and CDR2 FNYEAQ (reference sequence). The CDR3 length is 16 residues. The CDR3 DNA sequence: TGTGCCAGCAGCTTCGGACAGGGTGAGGAGGGCTACGAGCAGTACTTC. Translated: CASSFGQGEEGYEQYF.

The CDR3 loop is CASSLSVGAIIPLHF. The CDR3 DNA reads TGTGCCAGCAGTTTATCGGTGGGGGCCATTATACCCCTCCACTTT. The V and J genes are TRBV27 and TRBJ1-6; D may be TRBD1 (6 bases). The length of the CDR3 is 15 residues. V gave up 0 bases and J gave up 12 bases, with 15 bases separating them. Germline V gene lookup returns CDR1 MNHEY and CDR2 SMNVEV (reference sequence).

The rearrangement joins TRBV15 to TRBJ2-3, with D perhaps matching TRBD2 (6 bases). Trimming removed 6 bases at V and 1 base at J, with 11 bases between. The CDR3 sequence is 14 residues long. CDR1 is LNHNV and CDR2 is YYDKDF in the germline V gene (reference sequence). The CDR3 DNA follows: TGTGCCACCAGGGGACTTAGGGGCACAGATACGCAGTATTTT. Amino acids: CATRGLRGTDTQYF.

The chain combines TRBV5-4 with TRBJ2-1; 8 bases map to TRBD1. Trimming at V came to 4 bases and at J to 8 bases, leaving 14 bases not matched to a gene. The germline gives CDR1 SGHNT, CDR2 YYREEE (reference sequence). This CDR3 spans 16 amino acids. The CDR3, as DNA: TGTGCCAGCAGCCGTAAGGACAGGGCCTTAATCCATGAGCAGTTCTTC. Translating it yields CASSRKDRALIHEQFF.

The chain employs TRBV19 and TRBJ1-1, with D unclear. The V end lost 5 bases, the J end lost 1 base, and 5 bases lay between the germline ends. Germline loops: CDR1 LNHDA, CDR2 SQIVND (reference sequence). The CDR3 length is 12 residues. Here the CDR3 reads CASSFRNTEAFF. The CDR3 bases are TGTGCCAGTAGTTTCCGGAACACTGAAGCTTTCTTT.

The chain uses TRBV6-6 and TRBJ2-5; TRBD2 agrees at 8 bases. Germline CDR1 and CDR2: MNHNY and SVGAGI (reference sequence). After removal of 6 bases from V and 5 bases from J, the junction contained 14 bases not matched to a gene. The CDR3 contains 16 residues. The CDR3: CASSHQVGGARETQYF. In nucleotides, the CDR3 is TGTGCCAGCAGCCACCAGGTCGGGGGGGCCCGGGAGACCCAGTACTTC.

This clone was observed a single time. The chain has TRBV2 and TRBJ2-1; TRBD2 matches 9 bases. Germline trimming cut 8 bases from V and 8 bases from J; bases unmatched to any gene: 13. The CDR3 is made up of 15 amino acids. Germline values: CDR1 SNHLY, CDR2 FYNNEI. In DNA, the CDR3 is TGTGCCAGCGCCCCCCTTGGTAGCGGGAGTTATGAGCAGTTCTTC. This encodes CASAPLGSGSYEQFF.

The count of this clone is one. The gene calls are TRBV2 and TRBJ1-1, with TRBD1 matching over 9 bases. Germline trimming cut 4 bases from V and 6 bases from J; bases unmatched to any gene: 6. CDR3 length: 14 residues. Germline CDR1 SNHLY, CDR2 FYNNEI. The CDR3 DNA reads TGTGCCAGCAGTGCGGAACAGGGGGCGGCTGAAGCTTTCTTT. Protein product: CASSAEQGAAEAFF.

The chain employs TRBV12-3 or TRBV12-4 and TRBJ2-6; TRBD2 might be the D (5 bases). The CDR3 totals 13 residues. V was trimmed by 8 bases and J by 2 bases, leaving 7 bases between them. For the CDR3, the DNA is TGTGCCAGCGCGCGGGCTGGGGCCAACGTCCTGACTTTC. This sequence encodes CASARAGANVLTF.

The rearrangement uses TRBV5-1 and TRBJ2-7; 13 bases are shared with TRBD2. The ends lost 3 bases at V and 2 bases at J; junction bases unmatched: 2. CDR3 length: 15 residues. Germline loops: CDR1 SGHRS, CDR2 YFSETQ. For the CDR3, the DNA is TGCGCCAGCAGCTCGGGACTAGCGGGGACCTACGAGCAGTACTTC. Translated, it gives CASSSGLAGTYEQYF.

This sequence joins TRBV9 and TRBJ1-1, with D possibly TRBD1 on 6 matching bases. Germline V gives CDR1 SGDLS, CDR2 YYNGEE. This CDR3 has 15 residues. V was shortened by 6 bases and J by 3 bases, with 18 bases between the two germline ends. The CDR3 sequence is CASTRLGAVDTEAFF. The CDR3 nucleotides are TGTGCCAGCACCCGCCTGGGGGCAGTTGACACTGAAGCTTTCTTT. Variable domain in full (rest from reference TRBV9 and TRBJ1-1): DSGVTQTPKHLITATGQRVTLRCSPRSGDLSVYWYQQSLDQGLQFLIQYYNGEERAKGNILERFSAQQFPDLHSELNLSSLELGDSALYFCASTRLGAVDTEAFFGQGTRLTVV.

This clone showed up just a few times. The chain combines TRBV18 with TRBJ2-5, with D perhaps TRBD1 (5 bases). The CDR3 loop spans 13 amino acids. V was pared by 4 bases and J by 2 bases, with 8 bases between. Germline-derived CDR1 and CDR2 are KGHSH and LQKENI. CDR3 sequence (DNA): TGTGCCAGCTCACAGGACATACAAGAGACCCAGTACTTC. This translates into CASSQDIQETQYF.

The chain joins TRBV15 to TRBJ1-5; D is ambiguous. Deletions cut 0 bases from V and 6 bases from J, with 3 bases between. The V gene's germline CDR1 is LNHNV and CDR2 YYDKDF (reference sequence). The CDR3 runs to 12 residues. The CDR3: CATSRDSQPQHF. Written as DNA, the CDR3 is TGTGCCACCAGCAGAGATAGTCAGCCCCAGCATTTT.

The chain uses TRBV3-1 (or the pseudogene TRBV3-2) and TRBJ1-1, with 11 bases that match TRBD1. V lost 4 bases to trimming and J lost 5 bases; unmatched junction nucleotides: 9. There are 16 residues in the CDR3. Per the germline V gene, CDR1 is LGHDT and CDR2 is YNNKEL (reference sequence). The CDR3 sequence: CASSLGTGGILTEAFF. For the CDR3, the DNA is TGTGCCAGCAGCCTAGGGACAGGGGGTATTTTGACTGAAGCTTTCTTT.

The V and J genes are TRBV21-1 and TRBJ2-3; TRBD1, the table's D call, was not compared with the DNA. TRBV21-1 is a pseudogene. The CDR3 loop spans 18 amino acids. In DNA, the CDR3 is TGTGCCAGCAGCAAAGAGGACAGGGTAATGGCTAGGACAGATACGCAGTATTTT. This gives the protein CASSKEDRVMARTDTQYF.

This clone was seen a few times. The chain combines TRBV9 with TRBJ1-5; the match to TRBD1 covers 7 bases. Trimming cost V 0 bases and J 3 bases; bases outside gene matches: 3. The CDR3 covers 15 residues. Germline V lookup: CDR1 SGDLS, CDR2 YYNGEE. The CDR3 DNA is TGTGCCAGCAGCGTAGGCCAGGGGGTCAATCAGCCCCAGCATTTT. Its translation is CASSVGQGVNQPQHF.

The rearrangement joins TRBV4-1 to TRBJ1-2; TRBD1 is a possible D gene (6 bases). This CDR3 spans 15 amino acids. Trimming stripped 0 bases from V and 6 bases from J, with 14 bases between. From germline, CDR1 is MGHRA and CDR2 YSYEKL. CDR3 amino acids: CASSQEKGQGNGYTF. CDR3 nucleotide sequence: TGCGCCAGCAGCCAAGAGAAGGGGCAGGGGAATGGCTACACCTTC.

The genes are TRBV18 and TRBJ2-7, with TRBD2 identical over 10 bases. Trimming removed 6 bases from V and 2 bases from J; junction bases left unmatched: 10. There are 16 residues in the CDR3. Germline V gives CDR1 KGHSH, CDR2 LQKENI. The CDR3 reads CASSLSFTSGAYEQYF. The CDR3 bases are TGTGCCAGCTCTCTTAGTTTTACTAGCGGGGCCTACGAGCAGTACTTC.

The V call is TRBV10-3, the J call TRBJ2-3; 7 nucleotides agree with TRBD1. The germline gives CDR1 ENHRY, CDR2 SYGVKD. This CDR3 region has 19 residues. J gave up 2 bases and V 2 bases, and 16 bases lay outside the gene matches. This CDR3 is CAISEPAIGTAVYTDTQYF. The CDR3 DNA reads TGTGCCATCAGTGAGCCAGCTATCGGGACAGCTGTGTACACAGATACGCAGTATTTT.

This clone came up once. This sequence joins TRBV7-9 and TRBJ2-1; D is undetermined. This CDR3 is built from 13 residues. Germline V gives CDR1 SEHNR, CDR2 FQNEAQ (reference sequence). The V and J ends lost 3 bases and 7 bases respectively, with 10 bases between them. DNA for the CDR3: TGTGCCAGCAGCTTGCCGGTTTGGAATGAGCAGTTCTTC. Translation: CASSLPVWNEQFF.

The V and J genes are TRBV7-2 and TRBJ1-2, with 10 bases lining up with TRBD1. Germline V lookup: CDR1 SGHTA, CDR2 FQGNSA. The CDR3 covers 14 residues. After removal of 2 bases from V and 8 bases from J, the junction contained 5 bases not matched to a gene. CDR3 protein: CASSLWDRGAGYTF. The CDR3 nucleotides are TGTGCCAGCAGCTTATGGGACAGGGGCGCGGGCTACACCTTC.

This chain links TRBV12-5 with TRBJ2-5; 9 nucleotides align to TRBD1. CDR1 is LGHNT and CDR2 is FRNRAP in the germline V gene. After removal of 7 bases from V and 8 bases from J, the junction contained 5 bases not matched to a gene. There are 12 residues in the CDR3. For the CDR3, the DNA is TGTGCTAGTGCCGTGGGACAGGGAACCCAGTACTTC. This translates into CASAVGQGTQYF.

The chain links TRBV14 to TRBJ2-2; possible D gene TRBD1, 5 bases. Germline V gene data show CDR1 as SGHDN and CDR2 as FVKESK. Trimming removed 2 bases at V and 6 bases at J, with 16 bases between. The length of the CDR3 is 16 residues. DNA for the CDR3: TGTGCCAGCAGCCAATTCTCCGACAGCGCCTCCGGGGAGCTGTTTTTT. Amino acids: CASSQFSDSASGELFF.

V usage is TRBV18 and J usage is TRBJ1-1; tentative D call: TRBD1 (5 bases). V was trimmed by 3 bases and J by 7 bases, leaving 12 bases between them. The CDR3 totals 13 residues. Per germline, CDR1 KGHSH and CDR2 LQKENI. CDR3 DNA sequence: TGTGCCAGCTCACCGCGGGACGCGTATGAAGCTTTCTTT. Translating gives CASSPRDAYEAFF.